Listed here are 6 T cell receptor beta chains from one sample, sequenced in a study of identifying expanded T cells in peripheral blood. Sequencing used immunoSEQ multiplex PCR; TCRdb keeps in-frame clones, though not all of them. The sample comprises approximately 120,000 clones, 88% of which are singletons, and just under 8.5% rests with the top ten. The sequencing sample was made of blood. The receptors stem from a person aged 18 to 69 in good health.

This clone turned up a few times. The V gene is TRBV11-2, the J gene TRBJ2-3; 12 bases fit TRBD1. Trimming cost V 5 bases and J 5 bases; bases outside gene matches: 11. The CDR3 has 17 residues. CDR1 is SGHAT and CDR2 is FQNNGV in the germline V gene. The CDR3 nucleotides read TGTGCCAGCAGCCCAGGTTGGGGACAGGGGGCAAAAGATACGCAGTATTTT. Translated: CASSPGWGQGAKDTQYF.

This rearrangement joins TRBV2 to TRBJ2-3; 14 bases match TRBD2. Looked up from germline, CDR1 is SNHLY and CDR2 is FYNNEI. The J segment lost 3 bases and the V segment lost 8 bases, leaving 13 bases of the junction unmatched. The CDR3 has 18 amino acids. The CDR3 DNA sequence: TGTGCCAGCGGGAGCCGATCCGGGACTAGCGGGAGAACAGATACGCAGTATTTT. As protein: CASGSRSGTSGRTDTQYF.

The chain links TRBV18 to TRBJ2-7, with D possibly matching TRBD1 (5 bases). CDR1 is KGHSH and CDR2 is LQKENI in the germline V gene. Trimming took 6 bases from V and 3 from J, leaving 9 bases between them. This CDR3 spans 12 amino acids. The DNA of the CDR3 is TGTGCCAGCTCCCCTAGGGGCTACGAGCAGTACTTC. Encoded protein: CASSPRGYEQYF.

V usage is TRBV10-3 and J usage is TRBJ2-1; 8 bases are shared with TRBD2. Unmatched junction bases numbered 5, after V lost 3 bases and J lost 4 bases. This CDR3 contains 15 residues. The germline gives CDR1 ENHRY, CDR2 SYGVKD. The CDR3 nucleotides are TGTGCCATCAGTGAACCGGGGGGGCGATACAATGAGCAGTTCTTC. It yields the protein CAISEPGGRYNEQFF.

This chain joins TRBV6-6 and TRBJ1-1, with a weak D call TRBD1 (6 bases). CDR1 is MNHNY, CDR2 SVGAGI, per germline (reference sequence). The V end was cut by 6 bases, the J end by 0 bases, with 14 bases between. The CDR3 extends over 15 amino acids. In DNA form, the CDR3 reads TGTGCCAGCAGCCCCATAGGGGGAGTGAACACTGAAGCTTTCTTT. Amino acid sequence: CASSPIGGVNTEAFF.

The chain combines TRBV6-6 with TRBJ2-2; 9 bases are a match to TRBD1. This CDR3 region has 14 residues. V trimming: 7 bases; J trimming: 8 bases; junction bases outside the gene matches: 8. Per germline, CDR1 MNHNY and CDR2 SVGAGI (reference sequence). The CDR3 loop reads CASTRTGVSGELFF. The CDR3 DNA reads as TGTGCCAGCACCAGGACAGGGGTATCGGGGGAGCTGTTTTTT.